These 21 T cell receptor beta chains were all obtained from the same sample, sequenced in a study of regulatory T cells in long-lasting Graves disease. Researchers made TCR beta libraries by using iRepertoire HTBI primers and running Arm-PCR on CDR3 regions. TCRdb independently ran MiXCR on the multiplex PCR reads; one entry per CDR3 protein. The table shows some 420,000 distinct CDR3 sequences, with approximately 23% occurring only once. The time point is: persistent/refractory GD, antithyroid drugs over 5 years with positive TRAb. PBMCs provided the RNA from which the TCR library was made. Here the sequenced sample was peripheral blood mononuclear cells (PBMCs), taken when the disease was refractory, from a patient treated with antithyroid drugs. The source of these receptors is a female donor with Graves disease.

This clonotype was counted only a few times. The chain carries TRBV28 and TRBJ1-6; D is perhaps TRBD1 (6 bases). The CDR3 runs to 17 residues. The V gene's germline CDR1 is MDHEN and CDR2 SYDVKM. V was trimmed by 5 bases and J by 4 bases, leaving 18 bases between them. CDR3 amino acids: CASSTGHGTFYNSPLHF. The DNA for the CDR3 is TGTGCCAGCAGTACAGGCCATGGGACATTTTATAATTCACCCCTCCACTTT.

Regarding this clonotype: The junction does not match germline at one end; this may be a read error. The gene calls are TRBV6-1 and TRBJ2-7; 9 bases line up with TRBD1. Germline CDR1 reads MNHNS; CDR2 reads SASEGT. This CDR3 is 16 amino acids long. The CDR3 nucleotides are TGTGCCAGCAGTCCCCGGGGTTGGACAGGGGCATACGAGCGGTACTTC. This translates into CASSPRGWTGAYERYF.

In its sample, this clonotype was seen a few times. V usage is TRBV20-1 and J usage is TRBJ1-1, with D perhaps matching TRBD1 (6 bases). The CDR3 consists of 13 residues. V shed 7 bases and J shed 7 bases, with 19 bases lying between them. Per germline, CDR1 DFQATT and CDR2 SNEGSKA (reference sequence). CDR3 region: CSVRLQGGNEAFF. DNA of the CDR3: TGCAGTGTTCGCTTACAGGGAGGTAATGAAGCTTTCTTT.

CDR3 sequence reads: CSALSTDTQYF. For the CDR3, the DNA is TGCAGTGCTCTGAGCACAGATACGCAGTATTTT. V and J are TRBV20-1 and TRBJ2-3, with no clear D. The germline V and J ends were trimmed by 5 bases and 0 bases, with 3 bases remaining between them. The CDR3 has 11 residues. Germline CDR1 is DFQATT and CDR2 is SNEGSKA (reference sequence).

In this sample, this clonotype turned up many times. This sequence joins TRBV11-2 and TRBJ2-7; possible D gene TRBD2, 5 bases. This CDR3 region has 14 residues. With 1 base removed from V and 3 bases from J, the gap between germline ends came to 10 bases. CDR1 and CDR2 (germline): SGHAT, FQNNGV. The CDR3 DNA reads as TGTGCCAGCAGCTTAGGCCCCGGGGTCTACGAGCAGTACTTC. Translation: CASSLGPGVYEQYF.

This clonotype turned up a few times. The gene calls are TRBV7-9 and TRBJ2-5; 9 nucleotides agree with TRBD2. Germline CDR1 SEHNR, CDR2 FQNEAQ (reference sequence). The V gene end was trimmed by 4 bases and the J gene end by 5 bases; junction bases not matched to a gene: 5. This CDR3 comprises 14 residues. The CDR3 DNA reads as TGTGCCAGCAGCTCCGGGACTAGCACGGAGACCCAGTACTTC. It codes for CASSSGTSTETQYF.

In its sample, this clonotype was seen once. The chain employs TRBV3-1 and TRBJ2-5; the match to TRBD1 covers 8 bases. The length of the CDR3 is 15 residues. J was trimmed by 5 bases and V by 0 bases; bases with no gene match: 5. Germline lookup yields CDR1 LGHDT and CDR2 YNNKEL (reference sequence). CDR3 DNA: TGTGCCAGCAGCCAAGATCCAGGGGGCCGGGAGACCCAGTACTTC. This translates into CASSQDPGGRETQYF.

This sequence joins TRBV6-1 and TRBJ2-7, with 7 bases matching TRBD1. The CDR3 runs 15 residues. Trimming cost V 5 bases and J 2 bases; bases outside gene matches: 9. Per germline, CDR1 MNHNS and CDR2 SASEGT. In DNA form, the CDR3 reads TGTGCCAGCAGTCTACAGGGGAGTGGGCCCTACGAGCAGTACTTC. Its translation is CASSLQGSGPYEQYF.

This sequence joins TRBV15 and TRBJ2-3; 11 bases map to TRBD2. The CDR3 totals 16 residues. Per germline, CDR1 LNHNV and CDR2 YYDKDF (reference sequence). V shed 4 bases, J shed 5 bases, and the junction held 8 bases outside the gene matches. The CDR3 coding sequence is TGTGCCACCAGCATTCTAGCGGGAGGACGAGGAGATACGCAGTATTTT. This codes for CATSILAGGRGDTQYF.

This clonotype came up many times. The J gene is TRBJ2-4, the V gene TRBV20-1; no clear D gene. V was trimmed by 6 bases and J by 8 bases, leaving 17 bases between them. The CDR3 consists of 13 residues. Germline V gene data show CDR1 as DFQATT and CDR2 as SNEGSKA (reference sequence). CDR3 loop: CSARTSSMDIQYF. CDR3 in DNA: TGCAGTGCCAGGACCTCCTCCATGGACATTCAGTACTTC.

This clonotype has just one count. Just one base apart from a much larger clone, this may be a read error. This rearrangement joins TRBV27 to TRBJ1-2; D is undetermined. CDR3 length: 13 amino acids. Per germline, CDR1 MNHEY and CDR2 SMNVEV (reference sequence). The CDR3 sequence: CANSLSPRGGYTF. The CDR3 DNA reads TGTGCCAACAGTTTATCGCCCCGAGGAGGCTACACCTTC.

This clonotype has a handful of counts. The V and J genes are TRBV5-1 and TRBJ1-4; TRBD1 aligns across 8 bases. The CDR3 extends over 13 amino acids. V trimming: 3 bases; J trimming: 8 bases; junction bases outside the gene matches: 3. Looked up from germline, CDR1 is SGHRS and CDR2 is YFSETQ. As DNA, the CDR3 is TGCGCCAGCAGCTGGACAGGGAGGGAAAAACTGTTTTTT. This gives the protein CASSWTGREKLFF.

As to this clonotype: A much larger clone lies a single base off, so this may be a read error. The chain joins TRBV6-1 to TRBJ2-2; 12 bases align to TRBD1. V dropped 6 bases and J dropped 9; count of bases not matched to a gene: 11. The germline gives CDR1 MNHNS, CDR2 SASEGT. The CDR3 loop spans 16 amino acids. Written as DNA, the CDR3 is TGTGCCAGCAGCCCCCTGTGGGACAGGGGGCCCTGGGAGCTGTTTTTT. Translating gives CASSPLWDRGPWELFF.

This clonotype was counted at least ten times. The chain uses TRBV3-1 and TRBJ1-1; TRBD1 agrees at 10 bases. Germline V gives CDR1 LGHDT, CDR2 YNNKEL (reference sequence). V shed 4 bases, J shed 1 base, and the junction held 3 bases outside the gene matches. This CDR3 has 15 residues. For the CDR3, the DNA is TGTGCCAGCAGCCCCCGGGACAGGGGGAACACTGAAGCTTTCTTT. This translates into CASSPRDRGNTEAFF.

Concerning this clonotype itself: At one end, the junction sequence differs from germline, possibly due to a read error. J is TRBJ2-7 and V is TRBV7-2; 13 bases are a match to TRBD2. In germline, CDR1 is SGHTA, CDR2 FQGNSA. The CDR3 loop spans 15 amino acids. CDR3 DNA sequence: TGTGCCAGCAGCCCCGGACTAGCGGGGGCGGGCGAGCGGTACTTC. The encoded protein is CASSPGLAGAGERYF.

This clonotype was seen only a few times. The junction differs from germline at one of its ends, possibly a read error. The V and J genes are TRBV5-1 and TRBJ1-5; no reliable D call. The CDR3 runs 15 residues. Germline V gene sequence: CDR1 SGHRS, CDR2 YFSETQ. CDR3 sequence (DNA): TGTGCCAGCAGCCCACGTCCGGGAAAGAATCAGCCCCAGCATTTT. Its protein is CASSPRPGKNQPQHF. Variable domain in full (rest from reference TRBV5-1 and TRBJ1-5): KAGVTQTPRYLIKTRGQQVTLSCSPISGHRSVSWYQQTPGQGLQFLFEYFSETQRNKGNFPGRFSGRQFSNSRSEMNVSTLELGDSALYLCASSPRPGKNQPQHFGDGTRLSIL.

The chain combines TRBV20-1 with TRBJ2-6; D uncertain. V was clipped by 5 bases and J by 1 base, with 9 bases between them. There are 14 residues in the CDR3. CDR1 and CDR2 from the germline V gene are DFQATT and SNEGSKA (reference sequence). CDR3 in DNA: TGCAGTGCTCCCTGGGCGTCTGGGGCCAACGTCCTGACTTTC. This codes for CSAPWASGANVLTF.

With respect to this clonotype: A much larger clone lies one base from this, so it may be a read error. The J gene is TRBJ1-2, the V gene TRBV20-1, with unresolved D. Germline CDR1 and CDR2: DFQATT and SNEGSKA (reference sequence). V lost 5 bases, J lost 11 bases, and 15 bases lay in between. The CDR3 is 11 amino acids. The DNA of the CDR3 is TGCAGTGCTGGTCTAGAATGGGGTTACACCTTC. Its protein product is CSAGLEWGYTF.

Many counts were recorded for this clonotype. This chain joins TRBV6-1 and TRBJ2-7; the D gene is possibly TRBD2 (8 bases). This CDR3 has 15 residues. Germline V gene lookup returns CDR1 MNHNS and CDR2 SASEGT. V gave up 8 bases and J gave up 3 bases, with 20 bases separating them. CDR3 protein: CASRAGGWDSYEQYF. DNA of the CDR3: TGTGCCAGCCGGGCGGGAGGCTGGGACAGCTACGAGCAGTACTTC.

The table lists this clonotype with a count of one. The chain recombines TRBV29-1 with TRBJ1-4, with 7 bases fitting TRBD1. J was trimmed by 3 bases and V by 6 bases; bases with no gene match: 4. The CDR3 is 13 amino acids. In germline, CDR1 is SQVTM, CDR2 ANQGSEA. The CDR3 sequence is CSVGQVPNEKLFF. In DNA form, the CDR3 reads TGCAGCGTCGGACAGGTTCCTAATGAAAAACTGTTTTTT.

The CDR3 nucleotides are TGCAGTGTACAGGGGACCGATGAGCAGTTCTTC. This gives the protein CSVQGTDEQFF. The V call is TRBV20-1, the J call TRBJ2-1; 7 positions agree with TRBD1. Per germline, CDR1 DFQATT and CDR2 SNEGSKA (reference sequence). Trimming cost V 7 bases and J 8 bases; bases outside gene matches: 5. The length of the CDR3 is 11 residues.